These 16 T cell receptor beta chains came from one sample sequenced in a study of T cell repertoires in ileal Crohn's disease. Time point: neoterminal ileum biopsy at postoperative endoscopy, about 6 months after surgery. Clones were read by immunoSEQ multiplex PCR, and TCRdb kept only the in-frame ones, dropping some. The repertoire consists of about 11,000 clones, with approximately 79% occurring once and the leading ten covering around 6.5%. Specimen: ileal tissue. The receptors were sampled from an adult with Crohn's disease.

CDR3 loop: CASIVDWTENYGYTF. DNA of the CDR3: TGTGCCAGCATCGTGGATTGGACAGAGAACTATGGCTACACCTTC. The rearrangement links TRBV6-1 to TRBJ1-2; D may be TRBD1 (6 bases). Germline V CDR1 and CDR2: MNHNS, SASEGT. Trimming shortened V by 7 bases and J by 2 bases, and 17 bases separated the two germline ends. This CDR3 is built from 15 residues.

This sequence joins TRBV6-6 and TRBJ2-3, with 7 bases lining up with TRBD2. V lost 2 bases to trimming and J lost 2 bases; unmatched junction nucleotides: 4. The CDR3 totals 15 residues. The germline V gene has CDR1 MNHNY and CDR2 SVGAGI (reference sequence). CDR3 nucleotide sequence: TGTGCCAGCAGTTACGAAGCGGGGCTCACAGATACGCAGTATTTT. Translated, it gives CASSYEAGLTDTQYF.

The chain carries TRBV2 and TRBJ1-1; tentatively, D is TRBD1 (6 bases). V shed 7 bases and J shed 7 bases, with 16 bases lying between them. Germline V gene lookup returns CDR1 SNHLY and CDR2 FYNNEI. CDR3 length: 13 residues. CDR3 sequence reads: CASTLTGFVEAFF. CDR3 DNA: TGTGCCAGCACCTTGACAGGATTTGTTGAAGCTTTCTTT.

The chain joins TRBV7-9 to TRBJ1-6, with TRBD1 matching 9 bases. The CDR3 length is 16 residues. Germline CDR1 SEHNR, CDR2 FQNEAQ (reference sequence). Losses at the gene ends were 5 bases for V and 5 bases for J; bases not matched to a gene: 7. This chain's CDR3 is CASSRDRGYNNSPLHF. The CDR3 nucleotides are TGTGCCAGCAGCCGCGACAGGGGGTATAATAATTCACCCCTCCACTTT.

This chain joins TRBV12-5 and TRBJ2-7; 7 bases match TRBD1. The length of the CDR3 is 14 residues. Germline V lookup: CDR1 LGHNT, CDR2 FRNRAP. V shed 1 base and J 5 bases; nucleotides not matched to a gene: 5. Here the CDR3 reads CASGLGQGLNEQYF. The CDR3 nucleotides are TGTGCTAGTGGTTTGGGACAGGGTTTGAACGAGCAGTACTTC. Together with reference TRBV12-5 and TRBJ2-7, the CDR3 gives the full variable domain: DARVTQTPRHKVTEMGQEVTMRCQPILGHNTVFWYRQTMMQGLELLAYFRNRAPLDDSGMPKDRFSAEMPDATLATLKIQPSEPRDSAVYFCASGLGQGLNEQYFGPGTRLTVT.

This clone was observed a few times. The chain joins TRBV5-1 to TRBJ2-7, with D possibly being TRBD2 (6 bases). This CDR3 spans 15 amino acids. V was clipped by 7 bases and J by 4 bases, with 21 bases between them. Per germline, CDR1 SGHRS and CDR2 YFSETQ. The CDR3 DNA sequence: TGCGCCAGCGGACGTGGGGGAGGCCTTCGATACGAGCAGTACTTC. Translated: CASGRGGGLRYEQYF.

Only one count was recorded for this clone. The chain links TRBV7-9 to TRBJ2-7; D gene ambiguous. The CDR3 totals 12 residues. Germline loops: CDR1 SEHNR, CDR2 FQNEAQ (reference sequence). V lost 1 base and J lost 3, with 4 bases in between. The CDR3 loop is CASSLGSYEQYF. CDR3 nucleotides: TGTGCCAGCAGCTTAGGCAGCTACGAGCAGTACTTC.

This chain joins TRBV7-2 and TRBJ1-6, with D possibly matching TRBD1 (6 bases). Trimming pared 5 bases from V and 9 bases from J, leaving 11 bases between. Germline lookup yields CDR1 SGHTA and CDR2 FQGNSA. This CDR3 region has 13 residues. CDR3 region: CASSRGGSSPLHF. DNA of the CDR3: TGTGCCAGCAGCCGGGGGGGCAGTTCACCCCTCCACTTT.

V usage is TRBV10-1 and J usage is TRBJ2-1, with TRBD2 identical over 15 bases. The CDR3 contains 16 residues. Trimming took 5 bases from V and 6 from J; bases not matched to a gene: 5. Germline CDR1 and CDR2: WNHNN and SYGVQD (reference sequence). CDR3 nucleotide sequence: TGCGCCAGCAGTACGGGACTAGCGGGGGGAGTCAATGAGCAGTTCTTC. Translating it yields CASSTGLAGGVNEQFF.

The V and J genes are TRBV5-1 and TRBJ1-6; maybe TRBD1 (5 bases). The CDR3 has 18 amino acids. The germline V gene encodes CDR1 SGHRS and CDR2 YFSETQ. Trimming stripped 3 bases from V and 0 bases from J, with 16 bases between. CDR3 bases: TGCGCCAGCAGCTCAGGGACTTCCTTGAGCTCCTATAATTCACCCCTCCACTTT. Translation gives CASSSGTSLSSYNSPLHF.

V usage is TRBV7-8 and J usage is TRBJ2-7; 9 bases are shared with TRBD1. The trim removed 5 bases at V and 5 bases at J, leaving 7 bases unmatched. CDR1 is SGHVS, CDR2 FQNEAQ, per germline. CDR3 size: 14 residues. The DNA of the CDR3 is TGTGCCAGCAGCCAGCGGGGACAGGGCCACGAGCAGTACTTC. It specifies CASSQRGQGHEQYF.

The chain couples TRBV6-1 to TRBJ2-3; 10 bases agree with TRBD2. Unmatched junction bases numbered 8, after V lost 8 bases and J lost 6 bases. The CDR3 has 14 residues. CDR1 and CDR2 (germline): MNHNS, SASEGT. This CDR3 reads CASVLAGGRDTQYF. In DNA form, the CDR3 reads TGTGCCAGCGTATTAGCGGGGGGAAGGGATACGCAGTATTTT.

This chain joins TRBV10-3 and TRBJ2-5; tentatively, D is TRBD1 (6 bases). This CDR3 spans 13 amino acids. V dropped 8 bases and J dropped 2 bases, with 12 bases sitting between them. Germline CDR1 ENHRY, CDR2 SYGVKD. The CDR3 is CAIGGQQQETQYF. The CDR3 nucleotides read TGTGCCATCGGAGGACAGCAACAAGAGACCCAGTACTTC.

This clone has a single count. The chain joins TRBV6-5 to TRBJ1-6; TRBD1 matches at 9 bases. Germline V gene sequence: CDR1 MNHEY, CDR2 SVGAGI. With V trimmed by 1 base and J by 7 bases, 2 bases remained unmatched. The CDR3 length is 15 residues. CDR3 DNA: TGTGCCAGCAGTTACTTACAGGGGGCAAATTCACCCCTCCACTTT. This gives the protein CASSYLQGANSPLHF.

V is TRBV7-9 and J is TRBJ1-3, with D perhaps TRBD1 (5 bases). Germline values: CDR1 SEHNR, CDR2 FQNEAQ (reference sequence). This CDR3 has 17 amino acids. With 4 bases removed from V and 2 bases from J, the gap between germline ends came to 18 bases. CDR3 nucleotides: TGTGCCAGCAGCTCCTTGCACGGGGGAATCACTGGAAACACCATATATTTT. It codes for CASSSLHGGITGNTIYF.

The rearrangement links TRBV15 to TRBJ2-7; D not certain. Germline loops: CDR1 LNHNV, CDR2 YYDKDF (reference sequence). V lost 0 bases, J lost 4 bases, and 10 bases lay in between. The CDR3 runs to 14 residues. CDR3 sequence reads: CATSRDRLSYEQYF. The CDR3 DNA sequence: TGTGCCACCAGCAGAGATCGCCTGAGTTACGAGCAGTACTTC.